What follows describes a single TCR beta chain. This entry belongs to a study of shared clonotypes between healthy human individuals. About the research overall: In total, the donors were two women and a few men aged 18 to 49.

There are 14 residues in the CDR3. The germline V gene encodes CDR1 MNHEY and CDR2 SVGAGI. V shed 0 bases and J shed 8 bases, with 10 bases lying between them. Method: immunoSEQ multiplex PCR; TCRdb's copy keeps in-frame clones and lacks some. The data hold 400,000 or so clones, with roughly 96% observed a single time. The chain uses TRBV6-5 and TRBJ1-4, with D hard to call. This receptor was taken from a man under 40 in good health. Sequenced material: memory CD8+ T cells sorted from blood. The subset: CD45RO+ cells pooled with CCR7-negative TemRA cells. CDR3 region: CASSYSRTLEKLFF. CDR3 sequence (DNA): TGTGCCAGCAGTTACTCGCGGACCCTCGAAAAACTGTTTTTT.